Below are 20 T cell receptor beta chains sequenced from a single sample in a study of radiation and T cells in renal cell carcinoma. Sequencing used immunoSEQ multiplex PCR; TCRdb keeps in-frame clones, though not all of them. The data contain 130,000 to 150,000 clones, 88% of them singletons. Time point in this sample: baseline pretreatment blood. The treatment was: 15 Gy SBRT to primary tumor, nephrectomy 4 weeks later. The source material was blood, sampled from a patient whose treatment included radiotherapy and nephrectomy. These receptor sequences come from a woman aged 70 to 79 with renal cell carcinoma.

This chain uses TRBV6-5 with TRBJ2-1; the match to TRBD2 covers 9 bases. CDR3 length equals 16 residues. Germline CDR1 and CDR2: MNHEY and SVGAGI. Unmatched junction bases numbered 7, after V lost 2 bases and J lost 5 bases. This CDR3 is CASSYSGTSPNNEQFF. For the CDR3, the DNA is TGTGCCAGCAGTTACAGCGGGACTAGCCCAAACAATGAGCAGTTCTTC.

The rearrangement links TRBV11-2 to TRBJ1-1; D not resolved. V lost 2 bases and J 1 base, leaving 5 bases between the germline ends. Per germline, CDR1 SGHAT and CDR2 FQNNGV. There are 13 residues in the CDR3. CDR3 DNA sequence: TGTGCCAGCAGCTTAAAACAGAACACTGAAGCTTTCTTT. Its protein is CASSLKQNTEAFF.

CDR3 loop: CASSEGSGYNSPLHF. The CDR3, as DNA: TGCGCCAGCAGTGAAGGAAGTGGATATAATTCACCCCTCCACTTT. The chain combines TRBV10-2 with TRBJ1-6; no definite D call. Germline assignment: CDR1 WSHSY and CDR2 SAAADI. V was pared by 3 bases and J by 4 bases, with 10 bases between. This CDR3 has 15 amino acids.

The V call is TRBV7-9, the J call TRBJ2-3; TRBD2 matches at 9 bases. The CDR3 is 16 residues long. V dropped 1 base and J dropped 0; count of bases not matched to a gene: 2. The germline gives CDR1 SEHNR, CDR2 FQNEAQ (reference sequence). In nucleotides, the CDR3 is TGTGCCAGCAGCTTAGGACTAGCGGAGAGCACAGATACGCAGTATTTT. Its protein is CASSLGLAESTDTQYF.

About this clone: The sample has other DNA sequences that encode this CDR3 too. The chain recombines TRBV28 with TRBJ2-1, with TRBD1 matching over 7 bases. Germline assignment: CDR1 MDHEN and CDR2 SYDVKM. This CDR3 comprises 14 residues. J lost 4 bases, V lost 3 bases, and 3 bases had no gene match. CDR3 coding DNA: TGTGCCAGCAGTTTGAGACAGGGTTACAATGAGCAGTTCTTC. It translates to CASSLRQGYNEQFF.

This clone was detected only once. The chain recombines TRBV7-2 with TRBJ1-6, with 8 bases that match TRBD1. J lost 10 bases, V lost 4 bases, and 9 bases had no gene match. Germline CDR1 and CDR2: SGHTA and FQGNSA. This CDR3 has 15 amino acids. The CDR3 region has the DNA TGTGCCAGCAGCTCCCAAGACAGGGGAGGGTCACCCCTCCACTTT. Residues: CASSSQDRGGSPLHF.

The CDR3 sequence is CASSGGTNYEQYF. The CDR3 DNA is TGTGCCAGCAGTGGGGGAACAAACTACGAGCAGTACTTC. The chain links TRBV2 to TRBJ2-7; D gene ambiguous. V was clipped by 4 bases and J by 3 bases, with 10 bases between them. This CDR3 has 13 amino acids. The germline V gene has CDR1 SNHLY and CDR2 FYNNEI. The whole variable domain, filled in from reference TRBV2 and TRBJ2-7, reads EPEVTQTPSHQVTQMGQEVILRCVPISNHLYFYWYRQILGQKVEFLVSFYNNEISEKSEIFDDQFSVERPDGSNFTLKIRSTKLEDSAMYFCASSGGTNYEQYFGPGTRLTVT.

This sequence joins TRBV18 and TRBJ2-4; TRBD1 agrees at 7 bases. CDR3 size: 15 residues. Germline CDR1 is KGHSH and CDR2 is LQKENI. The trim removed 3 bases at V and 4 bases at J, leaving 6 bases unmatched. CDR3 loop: CASSPGRDSKNIQYF. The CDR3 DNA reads TGTGCCAGCTCACCTGGCCGGGACAGTAAAAACATTCAGTACTTC.

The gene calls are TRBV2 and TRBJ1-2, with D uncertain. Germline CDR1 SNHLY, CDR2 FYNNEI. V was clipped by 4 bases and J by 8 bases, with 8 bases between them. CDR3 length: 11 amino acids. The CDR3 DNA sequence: TGTGCCAGCAGTGTCTTCGGGGGCTACACCTTC. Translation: CASSVFGGYTF.

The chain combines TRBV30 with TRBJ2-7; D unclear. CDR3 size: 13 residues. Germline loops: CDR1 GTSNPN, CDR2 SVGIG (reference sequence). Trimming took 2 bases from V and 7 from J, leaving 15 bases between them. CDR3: CAWSPGPSWEQYF. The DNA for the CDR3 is TGTGCCTGGAGTCCTGGACCGTCGTGGGAGCAGTACTTC.

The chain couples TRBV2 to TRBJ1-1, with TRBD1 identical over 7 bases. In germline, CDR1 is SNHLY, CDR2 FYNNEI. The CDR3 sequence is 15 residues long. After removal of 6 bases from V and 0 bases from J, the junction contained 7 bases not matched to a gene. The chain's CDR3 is CASRIRGVMNTEAFF. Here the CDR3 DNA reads TGTGCCAGCAGGATCAGGGGGGTTATGAACACTGAAGCTTTCTTT.

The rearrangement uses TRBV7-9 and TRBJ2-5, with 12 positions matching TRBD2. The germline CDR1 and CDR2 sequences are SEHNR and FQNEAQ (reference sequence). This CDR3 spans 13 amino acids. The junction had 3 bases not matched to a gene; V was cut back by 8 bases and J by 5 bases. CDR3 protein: CASLLAGGETQYF. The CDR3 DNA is TGTGCCAGCTTACTAGCGGGGGGTGAGACCCAGTACTTC.

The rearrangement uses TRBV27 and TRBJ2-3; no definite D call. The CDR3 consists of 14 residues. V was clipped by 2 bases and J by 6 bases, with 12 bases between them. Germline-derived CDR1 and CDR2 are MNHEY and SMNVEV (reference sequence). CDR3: CASSLGRFSDTQYF. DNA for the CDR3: TGTGCCAGCAGTTTAGGCAGGTTCAGTGATACGCAGTATTTT.

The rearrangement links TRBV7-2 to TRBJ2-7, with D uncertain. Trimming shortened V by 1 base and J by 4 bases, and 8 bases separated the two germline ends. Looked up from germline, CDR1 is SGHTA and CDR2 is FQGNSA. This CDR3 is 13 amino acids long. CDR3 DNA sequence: TGTGCCAGCAGCTTAGATCCTGCTTACGAGCAGTACTTC. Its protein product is CASSLDPAYEQYF.

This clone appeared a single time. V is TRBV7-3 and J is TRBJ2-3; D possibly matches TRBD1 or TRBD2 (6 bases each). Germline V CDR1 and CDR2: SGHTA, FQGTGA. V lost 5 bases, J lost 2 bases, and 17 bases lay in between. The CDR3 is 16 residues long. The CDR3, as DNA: TGTGCCAGCAGCGCCCGCCTAGGGGGGAACACAGATACGCAGTATTTT. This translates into CASSARLGGNTDTQYF.

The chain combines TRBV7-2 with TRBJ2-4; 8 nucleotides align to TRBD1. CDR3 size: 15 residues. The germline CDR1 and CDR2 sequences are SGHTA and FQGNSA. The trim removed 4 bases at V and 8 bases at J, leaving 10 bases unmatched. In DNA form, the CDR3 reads TGTGCCAGCAGCTCACGCCGGACAGGGTGGGACATTCAGTACTTC. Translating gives CASSSRRTGWDIQYF.

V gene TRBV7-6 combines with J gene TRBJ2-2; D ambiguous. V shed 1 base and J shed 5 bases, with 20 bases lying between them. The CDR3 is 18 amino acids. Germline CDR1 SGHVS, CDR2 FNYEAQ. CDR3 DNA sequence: TGTGCCAGCAGCTTAGGTCTAGGGAACAGTGGAACTACCGGGGAGCTGTTTTTT. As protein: CASSLGLGNSGTTGELFF.

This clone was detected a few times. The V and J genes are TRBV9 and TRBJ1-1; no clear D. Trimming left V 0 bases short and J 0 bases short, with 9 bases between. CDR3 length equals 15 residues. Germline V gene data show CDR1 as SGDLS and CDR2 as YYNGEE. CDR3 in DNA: TGTGCCAGCAGCGTAGCCGGCAGTTTGAACACTGAAGCTTTCTTT. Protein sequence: CASSVAGSLNTEAFF.

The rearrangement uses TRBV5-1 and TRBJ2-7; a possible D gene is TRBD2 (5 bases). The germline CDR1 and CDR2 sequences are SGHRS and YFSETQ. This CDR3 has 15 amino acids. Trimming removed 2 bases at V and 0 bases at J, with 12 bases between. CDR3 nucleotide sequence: TGCGCCAGCAGCTTCAGCGGCCTCAGCTCCTACGAGCAGTACTTC. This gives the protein CASSFSGLSSYEQYF.

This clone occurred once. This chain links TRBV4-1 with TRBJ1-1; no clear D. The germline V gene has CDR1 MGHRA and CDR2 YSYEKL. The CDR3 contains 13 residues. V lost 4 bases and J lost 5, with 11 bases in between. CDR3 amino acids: CASSPTVGTEAFF. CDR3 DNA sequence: TGCGCCAGCAGCCCTACCGTAGGGACTGAAGCTTTCTTT.